This T cell receptor (beta chain) was obtained from a study of shared clonotypes between healthy human individuals. Donors comprised healthy HIV-negative adults lacking recent acute infections or vaccinations. Assay: immunoSEQ multiplex PCR; the TCRdb copy retains only in-frame clones and omits some. Of some 1.5 million clones listed, approximately 98% were seen once; the top ten hold around 0.45%. Looked up from germline, CDR1 is SQVTM and CDR2 is ANQGSEA. The V and J ends lost 7 bases and 0 bases respectively, with 22 bases between them. The CDR3 runs to 17 residues. This receptor was obtained from a man aged 30-40 years in good health. The material sequenced was naive CD4+ T cells sorted from blood. Documented subset: CD45RA+ positively selected. The V and J genes are TRBV29-1 and TRBJ1-3, with a possible D match to TRBD1 (5 bases). As DNA, the CDR3 is TGCAGCGGGGGACCCGGGGTCAGCGAGGGCTCTGGAAACACCATATATTTT. Encoded protein: CSGGPGVSEGSGNTIYF.